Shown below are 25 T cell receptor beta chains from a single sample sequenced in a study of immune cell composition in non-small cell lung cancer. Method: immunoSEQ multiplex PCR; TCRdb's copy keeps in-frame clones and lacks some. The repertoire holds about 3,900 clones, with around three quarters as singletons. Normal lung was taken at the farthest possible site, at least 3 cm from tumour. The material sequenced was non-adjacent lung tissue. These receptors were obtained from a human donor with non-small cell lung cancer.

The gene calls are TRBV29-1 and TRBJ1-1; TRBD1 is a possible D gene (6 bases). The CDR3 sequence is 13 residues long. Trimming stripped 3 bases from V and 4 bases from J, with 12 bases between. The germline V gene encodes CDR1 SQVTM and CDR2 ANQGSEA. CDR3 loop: CSVDRGYLTEAFF. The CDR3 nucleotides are TGCAGCGTTGACAGGGGCTACCTCACTGAAGCTTTCTTT.

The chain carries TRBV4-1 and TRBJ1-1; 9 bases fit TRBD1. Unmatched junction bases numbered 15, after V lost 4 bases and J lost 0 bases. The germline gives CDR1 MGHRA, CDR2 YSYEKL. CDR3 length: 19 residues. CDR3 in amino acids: CASSRTGGVGGGMNTEAFF. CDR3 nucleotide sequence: TGCGCCAGCAGCCGCACAGGGGGCGTTGGGGGTGGAATGAACACTGAAGCTTTCTTT.

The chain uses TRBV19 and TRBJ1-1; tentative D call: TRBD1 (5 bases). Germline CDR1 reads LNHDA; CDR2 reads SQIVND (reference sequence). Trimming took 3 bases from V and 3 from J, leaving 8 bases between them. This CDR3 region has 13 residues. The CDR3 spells CASSIWGDTEAFF. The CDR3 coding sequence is TGTGCCAGTAGTATTTGGGGGGACACTGAAGCTTTCTTT. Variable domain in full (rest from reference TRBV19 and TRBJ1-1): DGGITQSPKYLFRKEGQNVTLSCEQNLNHDAMYWYRQDPGQGLRLIYYSQIVNDFQKGDIAEGYSVSREKKESFPLTVTSAQKNPTAFYLCASSIWGDTEAFFGQGTRLTVV.

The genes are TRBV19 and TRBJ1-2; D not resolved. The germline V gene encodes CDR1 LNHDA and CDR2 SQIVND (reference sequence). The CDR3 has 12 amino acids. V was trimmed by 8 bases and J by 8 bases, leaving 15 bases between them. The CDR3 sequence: CASSLGAGGYTF. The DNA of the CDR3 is TGTGCCAGTTCTCTGGGCGCGGGGGGCTACACCTTC.

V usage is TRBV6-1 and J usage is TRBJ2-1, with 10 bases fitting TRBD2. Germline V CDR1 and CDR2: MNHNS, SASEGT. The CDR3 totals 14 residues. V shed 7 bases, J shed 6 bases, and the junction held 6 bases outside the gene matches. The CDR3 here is CASMVAGGLNEQFF. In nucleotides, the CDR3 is TGTGCCAGCATGGTAGCGGGGGGACTCAATGAGCAGTTCTTC.

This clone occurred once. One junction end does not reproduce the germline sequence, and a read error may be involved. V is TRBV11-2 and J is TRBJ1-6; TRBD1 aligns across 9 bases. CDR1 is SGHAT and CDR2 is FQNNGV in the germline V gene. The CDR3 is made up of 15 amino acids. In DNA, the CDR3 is TGTGCCAGCAGCGTAGAGGACAGGGGAAGTTCACCCCTCCACTTT. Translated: CASSVEDRGSSPLHF.

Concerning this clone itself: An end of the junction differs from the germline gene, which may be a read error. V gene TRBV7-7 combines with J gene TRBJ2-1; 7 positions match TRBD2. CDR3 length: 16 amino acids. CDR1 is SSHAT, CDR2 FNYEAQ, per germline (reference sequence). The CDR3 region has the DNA TGTGCTAGCAGCGCGGCGGGGGTTGGCTCCTACAATGAGCAGTTCTTC. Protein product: CASSAAGVGSYNEQFF.

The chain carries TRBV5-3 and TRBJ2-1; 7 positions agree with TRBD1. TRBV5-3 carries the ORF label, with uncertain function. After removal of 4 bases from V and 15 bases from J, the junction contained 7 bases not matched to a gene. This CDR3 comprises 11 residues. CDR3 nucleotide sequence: TGTGCCAGAAGCCTCCGGGACAGAGGGTTCTTC. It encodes CARSLRDRGFF.

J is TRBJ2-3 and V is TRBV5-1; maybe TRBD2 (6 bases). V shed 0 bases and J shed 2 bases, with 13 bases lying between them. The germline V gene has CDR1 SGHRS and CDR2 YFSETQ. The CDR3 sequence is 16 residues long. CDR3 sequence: CASSLEVGSYTDTQYF. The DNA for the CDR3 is TGCGCCAGCAGCTTGGAAGTCGGGAGCTACACAGATACGCAGTATTTT.

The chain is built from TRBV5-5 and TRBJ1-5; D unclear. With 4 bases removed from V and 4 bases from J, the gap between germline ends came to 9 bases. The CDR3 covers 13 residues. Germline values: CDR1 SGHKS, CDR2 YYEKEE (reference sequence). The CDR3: CASSPNLNQPQHF. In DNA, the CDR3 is TGTGCCAGCAGCCCTAATCTTAATCAGCCCCAGCATTTT.

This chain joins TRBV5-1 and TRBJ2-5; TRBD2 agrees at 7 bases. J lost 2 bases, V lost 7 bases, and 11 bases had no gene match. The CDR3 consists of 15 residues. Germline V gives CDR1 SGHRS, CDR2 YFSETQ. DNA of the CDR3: TGCGCCAGCGAGACTATCGGGGGGATACAAGAGACCCAGTACTTC. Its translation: CASETIGGIQETQYF.

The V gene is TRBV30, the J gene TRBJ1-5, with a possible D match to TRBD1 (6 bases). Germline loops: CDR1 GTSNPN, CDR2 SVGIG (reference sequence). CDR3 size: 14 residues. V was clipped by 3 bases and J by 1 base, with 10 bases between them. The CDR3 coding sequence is TGTGCCTGGAGAGGCAGGGGCAGCAATCAGCCCCAGCATTTT. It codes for CAWRGRGSNQPQHF. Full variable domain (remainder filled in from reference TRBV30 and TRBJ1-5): SQTIHQWPATLVQPVGSPLSLECTVEGTSNPNLYWYRQAAGRGLQLLFYSVGIGQISSEVPQNLSASRPQDRQFILSSKKLLLSDSGFYLCAWRGRGSNQPQHFGDGTRLSIL.

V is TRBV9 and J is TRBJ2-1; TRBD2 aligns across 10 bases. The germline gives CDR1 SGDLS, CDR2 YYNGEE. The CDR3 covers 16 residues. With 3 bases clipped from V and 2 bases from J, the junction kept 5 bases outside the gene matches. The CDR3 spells CASSGLAGGPYNEQFF. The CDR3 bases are TGTGCCAGCAGCGGATTAGCGGGGGGCCCCTACAATGAGCAGTTCTTC.

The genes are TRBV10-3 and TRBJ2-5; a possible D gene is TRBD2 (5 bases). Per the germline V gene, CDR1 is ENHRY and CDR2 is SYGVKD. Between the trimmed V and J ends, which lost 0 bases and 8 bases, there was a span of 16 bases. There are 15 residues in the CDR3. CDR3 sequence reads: CAISESRGPTNTQYF. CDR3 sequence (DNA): TGTGCCATCAGTGAGTCTCGTGGACCGACTAATACCCAGTACTTC.

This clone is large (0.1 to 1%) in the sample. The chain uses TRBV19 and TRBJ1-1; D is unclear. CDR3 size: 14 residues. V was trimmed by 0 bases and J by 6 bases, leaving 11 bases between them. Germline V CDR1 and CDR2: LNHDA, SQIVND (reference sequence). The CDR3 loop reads CASSIDSNVPEAFF. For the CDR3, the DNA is TGTGCCAGTAGTATAGACAGTAACGTTCCTGAAGCTTTCTTT.

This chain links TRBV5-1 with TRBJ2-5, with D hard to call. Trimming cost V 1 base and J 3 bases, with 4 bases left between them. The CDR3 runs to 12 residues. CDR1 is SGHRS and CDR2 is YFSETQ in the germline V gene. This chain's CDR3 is CASSLSKETQYF. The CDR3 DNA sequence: TGCGCCAGCAGCTTGTCAAAAGAGACCCAGTACTTC.

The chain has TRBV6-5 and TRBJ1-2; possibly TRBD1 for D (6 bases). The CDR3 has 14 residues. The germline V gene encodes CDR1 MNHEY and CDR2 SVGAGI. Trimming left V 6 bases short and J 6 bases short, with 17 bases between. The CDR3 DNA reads TGTGCCAGCAGCCCGGGACACCTGGCCGATGGCTACACCTTC. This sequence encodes CASSPGHLADGYTF.

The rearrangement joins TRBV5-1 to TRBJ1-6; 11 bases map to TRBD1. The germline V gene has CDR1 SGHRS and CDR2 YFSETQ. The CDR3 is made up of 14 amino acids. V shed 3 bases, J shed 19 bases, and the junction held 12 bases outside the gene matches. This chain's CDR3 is CASSWTGGSNRVHF. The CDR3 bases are TGCGCCAGCAGCTGGACAGGGGGCTCGAACCGGGTACACTTT.

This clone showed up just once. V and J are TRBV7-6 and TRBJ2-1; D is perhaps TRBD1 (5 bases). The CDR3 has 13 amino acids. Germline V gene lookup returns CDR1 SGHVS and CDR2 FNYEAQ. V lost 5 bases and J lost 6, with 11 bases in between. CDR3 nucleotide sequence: TGTGCCAGCAGCCAAGGACACTTCAATGAGCAGTTCTTC. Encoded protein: CASSQGHFNEQFF. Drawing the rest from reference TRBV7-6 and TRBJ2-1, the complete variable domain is GAGVSQSPRYKVTKRGQDVALRCDPISGHVSLYWYRQALGQGPEFLTYFNYEAQQDKSGLPNDRFSAERPEGSISTLTIQRTEQRDSAMYRCASSQGHFNEQFFGPGTRLTVL.

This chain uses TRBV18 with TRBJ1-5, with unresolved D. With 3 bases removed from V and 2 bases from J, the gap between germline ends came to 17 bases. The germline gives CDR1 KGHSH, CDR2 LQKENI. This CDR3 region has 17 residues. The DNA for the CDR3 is TGTGCCAGCTCACCCCGGGATCTGGGTTCGGGCAATCAGCCCCAGCATTTT. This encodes CASSPRDLGSGNQPQHF.

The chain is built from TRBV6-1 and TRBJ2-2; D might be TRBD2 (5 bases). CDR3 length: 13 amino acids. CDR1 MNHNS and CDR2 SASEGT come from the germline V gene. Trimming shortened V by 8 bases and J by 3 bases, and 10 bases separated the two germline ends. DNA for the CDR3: TGTGCCAGCGGACTTAGGGACACCGGGGAGCTGTTTTTT. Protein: CASGLRDTGELFF.

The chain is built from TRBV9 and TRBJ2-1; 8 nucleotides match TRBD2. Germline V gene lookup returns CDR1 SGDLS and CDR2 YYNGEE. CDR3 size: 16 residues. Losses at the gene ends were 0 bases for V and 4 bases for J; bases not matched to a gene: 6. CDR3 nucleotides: TGTGCCAGCAGCGTAGTTACTAGCGGCTTTTACAATGAGCAGTTCTTC. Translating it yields CASSVVTSGFYNEQFF. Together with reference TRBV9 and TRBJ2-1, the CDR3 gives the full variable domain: DSGVTQTPKHLITATGQRVTLRCSPRSGDLSVYWYQQSLDQGLQFLIQYYNGEERAKGNILERFSAQQFPDLHSELNLSSLELGDSALYFCASSVVTSGFYNEQFFGPGTRLTVL.

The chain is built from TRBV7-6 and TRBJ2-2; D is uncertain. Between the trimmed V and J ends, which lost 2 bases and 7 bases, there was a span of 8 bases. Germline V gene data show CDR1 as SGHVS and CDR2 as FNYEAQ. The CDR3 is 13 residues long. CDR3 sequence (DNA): TGTGCCAGCAGCTTACGCAAGCTCGGGGAGCTGTTTTTT. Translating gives CASSLRKLGELFF.

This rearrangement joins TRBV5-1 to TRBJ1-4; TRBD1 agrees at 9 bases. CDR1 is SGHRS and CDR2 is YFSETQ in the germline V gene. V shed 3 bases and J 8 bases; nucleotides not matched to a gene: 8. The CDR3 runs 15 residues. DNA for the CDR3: TGCGCCAGCAGCTACCGGACAGGGGTGGGGGAAAAACTGTTTTTT. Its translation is CASSYRTGVGEKLFF.

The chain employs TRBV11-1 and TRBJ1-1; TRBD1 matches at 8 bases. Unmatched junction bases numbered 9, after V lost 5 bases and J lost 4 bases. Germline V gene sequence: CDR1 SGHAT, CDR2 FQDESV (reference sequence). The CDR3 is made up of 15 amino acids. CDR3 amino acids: CASSPQGAGGTEAFF. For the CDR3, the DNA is TGTGCCAGCAGCCCTCAGGGGGCCGGGGGCACTGAAGCTTTCTTT.